Listed here is a single T cell receptor beta chain. The data belong to a study of blood T cell repertoires in COVID-19. The CDR3 length is 13 residues. The germline gives CDR1 MNHEY, CDR2 SVGAGI. V shed 4 bases and J shed 6 bases, with 9 bases lying between them. The table came from immunoSEQ multiplex PCR; TCRdb's copy has only in-frame clones and leaves some out. This table holds some 120,000 clones, 70% to 85% found once. The TCR originated in a woman aged 55-75 years with acute or convalescent COVID-19. The genes are TRBV6-5 and TRBJ1-4, with D maybe TRBD1 (6 bases). The sequenced sample was peripheral blood. Here the CDR3 reads CASSFSGDEKLFF. CDR3 sequence (DNA): TGTGCCAGCAGTTTTTCAGGGGATGAAAAACTGTTTTTT.